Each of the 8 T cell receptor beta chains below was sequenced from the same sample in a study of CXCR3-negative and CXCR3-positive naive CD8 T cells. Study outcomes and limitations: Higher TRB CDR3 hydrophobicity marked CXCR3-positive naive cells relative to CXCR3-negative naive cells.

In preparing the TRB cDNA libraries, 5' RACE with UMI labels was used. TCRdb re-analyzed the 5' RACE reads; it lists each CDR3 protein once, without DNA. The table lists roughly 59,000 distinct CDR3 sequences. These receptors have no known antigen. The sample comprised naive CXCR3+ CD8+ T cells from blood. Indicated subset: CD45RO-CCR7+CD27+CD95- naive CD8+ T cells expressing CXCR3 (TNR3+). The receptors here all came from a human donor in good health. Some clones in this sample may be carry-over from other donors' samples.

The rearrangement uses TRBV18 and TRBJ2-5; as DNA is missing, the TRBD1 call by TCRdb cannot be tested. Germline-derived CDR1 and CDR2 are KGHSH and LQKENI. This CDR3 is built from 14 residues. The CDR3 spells CASSPPAGSETQYF. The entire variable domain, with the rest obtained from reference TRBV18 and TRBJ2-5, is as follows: NAGVMQNPRHLVRRRGQEARLRCSPMKGHSHVYWYRQLPEEGLKFMVYLQKENIIDESGMPKERFSAEFPKEGPSILRIQQVVRGDSAAYFCASSPPAGSETQYFGPGTRLLVL.

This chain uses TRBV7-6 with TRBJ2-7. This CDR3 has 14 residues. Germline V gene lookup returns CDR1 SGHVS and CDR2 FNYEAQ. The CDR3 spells CASSDPRASYEQYF.

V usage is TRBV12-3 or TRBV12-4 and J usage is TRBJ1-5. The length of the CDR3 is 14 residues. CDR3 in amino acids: CASSLGQGRQPQHF.

CDR3 sequence reads: CASSQDRPGAPSYGYTF. V is TRBV4-3 and J is TRBJ1-2; TCRdb's D call of TRBD1 is untestable without DNA. Per germline, CDR1 LGHNA and CDR2 YSLEER. This CDR3 is 17 amino acids long.

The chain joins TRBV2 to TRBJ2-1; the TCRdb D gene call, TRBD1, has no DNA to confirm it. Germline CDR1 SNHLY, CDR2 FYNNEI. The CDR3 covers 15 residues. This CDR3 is CASSEYAGANNEQFF.

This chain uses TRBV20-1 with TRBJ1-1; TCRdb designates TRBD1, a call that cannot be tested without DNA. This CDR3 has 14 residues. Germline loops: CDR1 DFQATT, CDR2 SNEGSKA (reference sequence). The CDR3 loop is CSGRTLEVNTEAFF.

CDR3 protein: CASSTGFLAEYNEQLF. J is TRBJ2-1 and V is TRBV7-3; no DNA is available, so the TRBD2 call from TCRdb remains unchecked. The CDR3 totals 16 residues. CDR1 SGHTA and CDR2 FQGTGA come from the germline V gene.

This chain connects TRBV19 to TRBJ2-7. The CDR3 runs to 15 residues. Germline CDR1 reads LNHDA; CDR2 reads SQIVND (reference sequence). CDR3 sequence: CASNPSGPGSYEQYF.